This TCR beta chain was sequenced in a study of T cells in Graves' hyperthyroidism and ophthalmopathy. Researchers took RNA transcripts and amplified the TCR beta CDR3 regions from them. Researchers ran a first-round RT-PCR on the TCR CDR3 using the HTBI primer set. A single record per CDR3 protein comes from TCRdb applying MiXCR to the multiplex PCR reads. The sample yields 300,000 to 350,000 distinct CDR3 sequences, approximately 17% seen once. Trimming at V came to 5 bases and at J to 7 bases, leaving 15 bases not matched to a gene. Germline V gives CDR1 SGHRS, CDR2 YFSETQ. The CDR3 has 15 residues. Hyperthyroidism, newly diagnosed and lasting under 2 months, affected patients aged 18 to 65. The study excluded patients with uncontrolled infection, other autoimmune disease, pregnancy or lactation. This clonotype was observed at least ten times.

This TCR was recovered from a man between 25 and 39 years old with Graves' hyperthyroidism. Sequenced: blood. V is TRBV5-1 and J is TRBJ2-7, with 7 bases aligning to TRBD1. As DNA, the CDR3 is TGCGCCAGCAGTTCCTCCGAGGGGGCGAGGGGGGAGCAGTACTTC. The encoded protein is CASSSSEGARGEQYF. Full variable domain (outside the CDR3, taken from reference TRBV5-1 and TRBJ2-7): KAGVTQTPRYLIKTRGQQVTLSCSPISGHRSVSWYQQTPGQGLQFLFEYFSETQRNKGNFPGRFSGRQFSNSRSEMNVSTLELGDSALYLCASSSSEGARGEQYFGPGTRLTVT.